This T cell receptor (beta chain) was sequenced during a study of radiation and T cells in renal cell carcinoma. Findings of the study overall: Top tumor clonotypes rose in blood 2 weeks post-radiation, then contracted.

As to time point: baseline pretreatment blood. Treatment meaning: 15 Gy SBRT to primary tumor, nephrectomy 4 weeks later. CDR1 and CDR2 (germline): SNHLY, FYNNEI. CDR3 length: 14 amino acids. Trimming took 7 bases from V and 4 from J; bases not matched to a gene: 9. With regard to this clone: The antigen is unknown.

Some clones are missing from TCRdb's copy, which holds only in-frame ones; the method was immunoSEQ multiplex PCR. The sample shows approximately 110,000 clones, roughly 80% of them seen only once. The chain couples TRBV2 to TRBJ1-1; 7 bases align to TRBD1. This receptor was taken from a woman aged 60-75 years with renal cell carcinoma. This specimen was blood, taken from a patient whose treatment included radiotherapy and nephrectomy. This chain's CDR3 is CASKDRAFGTEAFF. The DNA for the CDR3 is TGTGCCAGCAAAGACAGGGCATTCGGCACTGAAGCTTTCTTT.